The subject of this entry is one TCR beta chain. Its antigen remains undetermined. Nothing much larger sits one base from this clone, and base qualities are not available. Donors were healthy HIV-negative adults with no recently reported acute infections or vaccinations. Every donor was a Caucasian adult residing in Nashville, Tennessee, USA. Magnetic negative selection was used to enrich CD4+ T cells, after which naive cells were positively selected on CD45RA and the negative fraction became the memory subset. After blood collection by leukapheresis, PBMCs were isolated using Ficoll-Histopaque density gradient centrifugation and then cryopreserved in the vapor phase of liquid nitrogen. Analytical flow cytometry was used to check the purity and quantity of each magnetically sorted T cell population. Genomic DNA was isolated from every sorted fraction and measured by UV absorbance on a Nanodrop 2000c.

This entry comes from a study of shared clonotypes between healthy human individuals (dated by TCRdb to between 2020 and 2021). Describing the broader study: A few men and two women, aged 18 to 49 years, made up the cohort. Libraries were prepared and TCR repertoires were sequenced by different laboratories using diverse techniques, in order to increase sequencing depth and limit assay-specific biases. For each donor, CD4 naive and CD4 memory were each run on three plates, CD8 naive on two plates, and CD8 memory on one plate. To estimate repertoire size and how much clonotypes are shared between individuals, the study performed deep sequencing of blood TCR repertoires from 4 to 6 healthy adults. Leukapheresis yielded between about 0.8 and 8.9 billion PBMCs per donor.

The CDR3 starts with the cysteine, ends with the phenylalanine, and has 13 residues. The read is trimmed to its CDR3 DNA, 39 bases read in frame from base 1. CDR1 SGHRS and CDR2 YFSETQ are derived from the germline V gene. V and J lose 4 bases and 0 bases, and a span of 7 bases separates them. TCR CDR3 regions were amplified from genomic DNA by multiplex PCR using the deep immunoSEQ assay. Genomic DNA extracted from each cell subset was distributed evenly over all wells of several immunoSEQ 96-well plates, and each plate served as one replicate. For sorted subsets, roughly 200 ng of genomic DNA, equivalent to 25,000 to 35,000 T cell genomes, went into each replicate PCR. Purified libraries were measured with a Qubit 3.0 fluorometer, size-checked on a Bioanalyzer 2100, and measured again with the KAPA Library Quantification kit. Every immunoSEQ 96-well plate was sequenced on a dedicated single-read 150-cycle Illumina NextSeq 550 flow cell. For the original study's pipeline: The immunoSEQ output contained only junctional sequences without quality scores, so filtering could not match that applied to full-length reads. Sequences were annotated with PyIR, a Python wrapper for IgBLAST v1.9, and V/J genes and CDR3 were assigned using IMGT germline references. Any read was removed if the V/J assignment was weak (E-value above 1e-6), the CDR3 was missing, or the read contained stop codons, out-of-frame junctions, or ambiguous translated residues. V3J clonotypes were defined as sequences sharing an identical inferred V gene, J gene, and CDR3 amino acid sequence. Percentage overlap between repertoires was computed as shared unique clonotypes divided by the size of the smaller repertoire. Richness of each repertoire was evaluated using RTK rarefaction, the Chao1 estimator, and Recon v2.1 estimates of unobserved clonotypes. Generation probabilities for all TCRbeta clonotypes obtained by the gDNA method from several donors were computed using OLGA. TCRdb's version of the immuneACCESS table is confined to in-frame rearrangements and falls short of the full clone set. An unresolved V gene accounts for under half of the shortfall where checked; the remainder is of unknown origin. The V and J calls and clone size are taken from that table; D and trimming were inferred from the DNA. The sample table contains about 1.1 million clones; only one count was recorded for approximately 77% of them. The top ten clonotypes cover over 0.8% of the sample.

Overall study results and their limits: Rarefaction of sorted-subset datasets indicated incomplete sequencing despite the large sequencing depth. The small number of donors limited the genetic and exposure-history diversity represented. Based on pairwise subsampling, the degree of clonotype sharing among donors was expected to be affected by sequencing depth. Sampling was limited to blood, and TCR repertoires in tissue likely differ from TCR repertoires in blood. Approximately 5% of naive CD4, around 4% of naive CD8, 2.3% of memory CD4, and 0.35% to 0.4% of memory CD8 clonotypes were shared across four donors. Compared with non-shared clonotypes, clonotypes shared by all four sorted-subset donors had higher generation probabilities. Estimated clonotype richness was generally larger for naive than for memory subsets.

This sequence originates from a man younger than 35 in good health. Some clones in this sample may be carry-over from other donors' samples. Sequenced material: memory CD4+ T cells from PBMCs. The sample's cell subset or site label is to be understood as: CD45RA-negative fraction. The chain was built from TRBV5-1 and TRBJ1-1; the D segment cannot be called with confidence. The CDR3 region reads CASSELVNTEAFF. The DNA is TGCGCCAGCAGCGAGTTAGTGAACACTGAAGCTTTCTTT.